Following are 18 T cell receptor beta chains from one sample sequenced in a study of T cell responses to AZD1222 COVID-19 vaccine. Clones were read by immunoSEQ multiplex PCR, and TCRdb kept only the in-frame ones, dropping some. The sample contains about 150,000 clones, roughly 90% of which appear only once. This specimen consisted of peripheral blood, obtained on day 0 of AZD1222 vaccination. These receptors all stem from an adult in good health.

This chain links TRBV9 with TRBJ2-5; 9 bases fit TRBD2. There are 16 residues in the CDR3. Trimming removed 3 bases from V and 6 bases from J; junction bases left unmatched: 12. Germline assignment: CDR1 SGDLS and CDR2 YYNGEE. The CDR3: CASSASQRGEMKTQYF. DNA for the CDR3: TGTGCCAGCAGCGCCAGTCAGCGGGGGGAGATGAAGACCCAGTACTTC.

In its sample, this clone was seen once. J is TRBJ1-1 and V is TRBV5-1; 10 bases line up with TRBD1. V lost 5 bases, J lost 5 bases, and 12 bases stayed unmatched. CDR1 SGHRS and CDR2 YFSETQ come from the germline V gene. The CDR3 length is 16 residues. Here the CDR3 reads CASSSMGQGMGTEAFF. The CDR3 DNA sequence: TGCGCCAGCAGTTCCATGGGACAGGGGATGGGAACTGAAGCTTTCTTT.

The chain couples TRBV5-5 to TRBJ2-5, with D perhaps TRBD2 (6 bases). The CDR3 is 14 amino acids. Germline V gives CDR1 SGHKS, CDR2 YYEKEE (reference sequence). V shed 0 bases and J shed 4 bases, with 10 bases lying between them. CDR3 bases: TGTGCCAGCAGCTTGGGTTACGGGAGAGAGACCCAGTACTTC. Amino acid sequence: CASSLGYGRETQYF.

The chain uses TRBV5-1 and TRBJ2-2; D is possibly TRBD1 (5 bases). V lost 0 bases, J lost 0 bases, and 9 bases lay in between. Germline CDR1 SGHRS, CDR2 YFSETQ. This CDR3 is built from 16 residues. This CDR3 reads CASSLGQTSNTGELFF. CDR3 sequence (DNA): TGCGCCAGCAGCTTGGGACAGACCTCGAACACCGGGGAGCTGTTTTTT.

The chain combines TRBV19 with TRBJ2-7; D is undetermined. The ends were cut back, 0 bases at V and 2 bases at J, with 11 bases in the middle. This CDR3 is built from 15 residues. CDR1 is LNHDA and CDR2 is SQIVND in the germline V gene (reference sequence). This chain's CDR3 is CASSIDRVRTYEQYF. For the CDR3, the DNA is TGTGCCAGTAGTATAGATCGGGTACGGACCTACGAGCAGTACTTC.

This rearrangement joins TRBV27 to TRBJ1-4; D unresolved. The CDR3 has 17 residues. Germline CDR1 and CDR2: MNHEY and SMNVEV (reference sequence). With 2 bases removed from V and 8 bases from J, the gap between germline ends came to 21 bases. CDR3 coding DNA: TGTGCCAGCAGTTTAGCCCCGACCACCACAATTGGGGAAAAACTGTTTTTT. It specifies CASSLAPTTTIGEKLFF.

This chain links TRBV19 with TRBJ1-2, with 7 nucleotides matching TRBD1. Germline loops: CDR1 LNHDA, CDR2 SQIVND (reference sequence). CDR3 length: 13 residues. The junction had 6 bases not matched to a gene; V was cut back by 3 bases and J by 8 bases. CDR3 bases: TGTGCCAGTAGTATCCGACAGGGCCGCGGCTACACCTTC. Its translation is CASSIRQGRGYTF.

The chain links TRBV3-1 (or the pseudogene TRBV3-2) to TRBJ1-5; 8 nucleotides align to TRBD1. From germline, CDR1 is LGHDT and CDR2 YNNKEL (reference sequence). CDR3 length: 15 amino acids. The V gene end was trimmed by 2 bases and the J gene end by 6 bases; junction bases not matched to a gene: 6. Here the CDR3 DNA reads TGTGCCAGCAGCCAACACCCAGGGGGCGTTCAGCCCCAGCATTTT. Translated, it gives CASSQHPGGVQPQHF.

The CDR3, as DNA: TGTGCCAGCAACGGACAGGGTTCGTCACCCCTCCACTTT. Its translation is CASNGQGSSPLHF. The rearrangement uses TRBV2 and TRBJ1-6, with 8 bases lining up with TRBD1. From germline, CDR1 is SNHLY and CDR2 FYNNEI. The CDR3 consists of 13 residues. J lost 10 bases, V lost 7 bases, and 6 bases had no gene match.

V usage is TRBV7-9 and J usage is TRBJ1-6, with D perhaps TRBD1 (6 bases). Germline V lookup: CDR1 SEHNR, CDR2 FQNEAQ (reference sequence). The CDR3 runs to 17 residues. The ends were cut back, 5 bases at V and 5 bases at J, with 19 bases in the middle. The CDR3 loop is CASSPIHRDKDNSPLHF. CDR3 nucleotides: TGTGCCAGCAGCCCTATCCACCGGGACAAGGATAATTCACCCCTCCACTTT.

In its sample, this clone was seen a few times. The J gene is TRBJ1-4, the V gene TRBV7-8; 9 nucleotides agree with TRBD1. There are 17 residues in the CDR3. V lost 2 bases and J lost 4; bases outside the gene matches: 8. Germline CDR1 is SGHVS and CDR2 is FQNEAQ. The CDR3 DNA is TGTGCCAGCAGCTTAAACCTCGACAGGGGGAGTAATGAAAAACTGTTTTTT. Translated, it gives CASSLNLDRGSNEKLFF.

This chain joins TRBV10-2 and TRBJ1-5; 8 bases fit TRBD1. Losses at the gene ends were 6 bases for V and 4 bases for J; bases not matched to a gene: 5. The CDR3 is made up of 14 amino acids. Per germline, CDR1 WSHSY and CDR2 SAAADI. CDR3 amino acids: CASSSRTGNQPQHF. In nucleotides, the CDR3 is TGCGCCAGCAGCTCTAGGACAGGGAATCAGCCCCAGCATTTT.

The chain is built from TRBV6-5 and TRBJ1-1; no clear D gene. Germline CDR1 is MNHEY and CDR2 is SVGAGI. V was shortened by 0 bases and J by 1 base, with 12 bases between the two germline ends. This CDR3 has 16 residues. This chain's CDR3 is CASSYSTRLENTEAFF. CDR3 in DNA: TGTGCCAGCAGTTACTCCACCCGCCTTGAGAACACTGAAGCTTTCTTT.

The genes are TRBV15 and TRBJ1-2, with 7 bases fitting TRBD1. J gave up 0 bases and V 1 base, and 5 bases lay outside the gene matches. The CDR3 consists of 16 residues. CDR1 LNHNV and CDR2 YYDKDF come from the germline V gene (reference sequence). The CDR3 nucleotides read TGTGCCACCAGCAGAGGAGGGGACAGCTCTAACTATGGCTACACCTTC. Encoded protein: CATSRGGDSSNYGYTF.

The CDR3 coding sequence is TGTGCCAGCAGAGCCTCCGGACAGGTGAACACTGAAGCTTTCTTT. Translated, it gives CASRASGQVNTEAFF. The chain uses TRBV6-5 and TRBJ1-1; 7 bases are a match to TRBD1. The CDR3 loop spans 15 amino acids. The V gene's germline CDR1 is MNHEY and CDR2 SVGAGI. The V segment lost 6 bases and the J segment 0 bases; nucleotides outside the gene matches: 7.

This clone was counted a single time. The chain joins TRBV5-1 to TRBJ1-2; D possibly corresponds to TRBD1 (6 bases). The CDR3 extends over 12 amino acids. V was trimmed by 3 bases and J by 6 bases, leaving 9 bases between them. Germline lookup yields CDR1 SGHRS and CDR2 YFSETQ. In DNA form, the CDR3 reads TGCGCCAGCAGCTCACAGGGTAATGGCTACACCTTC. It encodes CASSSQGNGYTF.

This sequence joins TRBV2 and TRBJ1-5, with 8 bases fitting TRBD1. The germline CDR1 and CDR2 sequences are SNHLY and FYNNEI. Trimming cost V 6 bases and J 3 bases; bases outside gene matches: 4. The CDR3 loop spans 14 amino acids. The CDR3 DNA sequence: TGTGCCAGCAGGTGGACAGGGAACAATCAGCCCCAGCATTTT. Protein sequence: CASRWTGNNQPQHF.

J is TRBJ1-4 and V is TRBV19; D may be TRBD1 (6 bases). This CDR3 has 17 residues. Between the trimmed V and J ends, which lost 4 bases and 3 bases, there was a span of 18 bases. CDR1 LNHDA and CDR2 SQIVND come from the germline V gene (reference sequence). The CDR3 region has the DNA TGTGCCAGTAGTACCCCGGGACAAGGCCTACCTAATGAAAAACTGTTTTTT. Protein: CASSTPGQGLPNEKLFF.